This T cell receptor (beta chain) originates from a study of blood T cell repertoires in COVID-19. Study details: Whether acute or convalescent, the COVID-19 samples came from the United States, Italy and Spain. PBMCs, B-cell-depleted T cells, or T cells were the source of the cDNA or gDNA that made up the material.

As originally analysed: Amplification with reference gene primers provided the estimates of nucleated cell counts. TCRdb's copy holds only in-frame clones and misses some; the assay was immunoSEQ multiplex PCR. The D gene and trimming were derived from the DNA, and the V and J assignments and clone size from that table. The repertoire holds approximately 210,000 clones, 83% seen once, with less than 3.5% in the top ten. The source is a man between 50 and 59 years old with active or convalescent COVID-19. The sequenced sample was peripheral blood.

This chain's CDR3 is CASRSSRIDEQYF. In nucleotides, the CDR3 is TGTGCCAGCAGGTCTAGCCGGATCGACGAGCAGTACTTC. The rearrangement joins TRBV2 to TRBJ2-7, with a weak D call TRBD2 (5 bases). Trimming removed 6 bases from V and 5 bases from J, with 14 bases in between. The CDR3 is 13 residues long. Germline lookup yields CDR1 SNHLY and CDR2 FYNNEI.